This TCR beta chain was captured by sequencing in a study of identical twins. Germline V gene lookup returns CDR1 MNHEY and CDR2 SVGAGI. Trimming removed 10 bases from V and 5 bases from J, with 10 bases in between. There are 11 residues in the CDR3. General study results and limits: Modeled out-of-frame TCR alpha sharing in monozygotic twins fell below observed levels. Weaker excess sharing between twins was seen in beta out-of-frame sequences.

This clonotype has a handful of counts. The antigen is not known. Template switching created a universal primer site, and the cDNA included unique molecular identifiers. TCRdb re-called the 5' RACE reads with MiXCR, one entry per CDR3 protein. The table shows around 500,000 distinct CDR3 sequences, with 12% to 15% occurring only once. This sample also appeared in a second study, on yellow fever vaccine responses in identical twins.

This TCR derives from a woman aged 18-30 years in good health. The chain links TRBV6-5 to TRBJ2-3, with D hard to call. Sequencing used CD4+ T cells sorted from blood. The CDR3 sequence: CATQVGDTQYF. In DNA form, the CDR3 reads TGTGCCACCCAGGTTGGAGATACGCAGTATTTT.